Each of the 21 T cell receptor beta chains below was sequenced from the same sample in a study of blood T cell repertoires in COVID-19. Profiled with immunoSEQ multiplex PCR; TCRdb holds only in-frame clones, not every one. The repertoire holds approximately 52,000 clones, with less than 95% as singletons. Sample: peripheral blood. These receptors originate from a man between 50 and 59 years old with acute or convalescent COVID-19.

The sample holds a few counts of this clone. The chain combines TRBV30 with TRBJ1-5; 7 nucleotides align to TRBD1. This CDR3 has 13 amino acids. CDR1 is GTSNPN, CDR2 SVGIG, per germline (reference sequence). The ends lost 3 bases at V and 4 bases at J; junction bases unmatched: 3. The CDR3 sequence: CAWSEQGNQPQHF. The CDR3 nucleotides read TGTGCCTGGAGCGAACAGGGGAATCAGCCCCAGCATTTT.

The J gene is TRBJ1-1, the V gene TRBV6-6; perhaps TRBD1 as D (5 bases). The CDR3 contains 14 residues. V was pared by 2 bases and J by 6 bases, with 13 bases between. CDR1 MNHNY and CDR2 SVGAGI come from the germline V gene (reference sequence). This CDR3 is CASSYMQGRSEAFF. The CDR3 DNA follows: TGTGCCAGCAGTTACATGCAGGGTAGGTCTGAAGCTTTCTTT.

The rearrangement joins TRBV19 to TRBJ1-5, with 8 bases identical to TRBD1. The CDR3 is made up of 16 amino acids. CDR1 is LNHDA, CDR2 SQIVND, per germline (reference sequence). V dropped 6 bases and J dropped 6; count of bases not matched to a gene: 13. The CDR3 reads CASSRGQGRGSQPQHF. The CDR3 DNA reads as TGTGCCAGTAGCCGCGGACAGGGAAGGGGCTCTCAGCCCCAGCATTTT.

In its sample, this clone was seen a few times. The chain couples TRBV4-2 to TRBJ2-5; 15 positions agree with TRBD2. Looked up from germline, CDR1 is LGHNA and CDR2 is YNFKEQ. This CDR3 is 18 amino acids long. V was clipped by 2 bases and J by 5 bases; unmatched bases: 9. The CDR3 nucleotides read TGTGCCAGCAGCCAAAGAGGGACTAGCGGGGGGCCGGGGGAGACCCAGTACTTC. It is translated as CASSQRGTSGGPGETQYF.

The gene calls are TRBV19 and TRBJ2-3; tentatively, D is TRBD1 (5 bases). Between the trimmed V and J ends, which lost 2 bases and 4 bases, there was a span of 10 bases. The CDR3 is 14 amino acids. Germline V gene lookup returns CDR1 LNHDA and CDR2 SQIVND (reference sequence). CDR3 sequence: CASSIQGKADTQYF. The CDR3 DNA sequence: TGTGCCAGTAGTATACAGGGTAAGGCAGATACGCAGTATTTT.

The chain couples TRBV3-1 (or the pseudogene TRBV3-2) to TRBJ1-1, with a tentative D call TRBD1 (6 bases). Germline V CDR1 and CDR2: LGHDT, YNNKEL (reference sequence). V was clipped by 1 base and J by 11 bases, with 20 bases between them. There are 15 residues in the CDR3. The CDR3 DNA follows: TGTGCCAGCAGCCAAGGAGGTCCGACAGGCAGGAAGGCTTTCTTT. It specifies CASSQGGPTGRKAFF.

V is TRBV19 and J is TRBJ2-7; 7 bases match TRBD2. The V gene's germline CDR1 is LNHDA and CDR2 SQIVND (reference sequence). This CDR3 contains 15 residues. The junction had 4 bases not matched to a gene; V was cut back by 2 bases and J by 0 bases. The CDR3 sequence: CASSIPLAASYEQYF. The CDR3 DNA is TGTGCCAGTAGTATACCCCTAGCGGCCTCCTACGAGCAGTACTTC. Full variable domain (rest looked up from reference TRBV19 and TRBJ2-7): DGGITQSPKYLFRKEGQNVTLSCEQNLNHDAMYWYRQDPGQGLRLIYYSQIVNDFQKGDIAEGYSVSREKKESFPLTVTSAQKNPTAFYLCASSIPLAASYEQYFGPGTRLTVT.

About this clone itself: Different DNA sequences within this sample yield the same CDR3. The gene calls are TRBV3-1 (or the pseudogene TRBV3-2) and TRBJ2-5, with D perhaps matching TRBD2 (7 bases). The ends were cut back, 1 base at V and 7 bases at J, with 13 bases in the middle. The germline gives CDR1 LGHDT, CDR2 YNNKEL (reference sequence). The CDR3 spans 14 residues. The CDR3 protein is CASSQAGGRGTQYF. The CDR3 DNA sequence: TGTGCCAGCAGCCAAGCGGGGGGCAGGGGGACCCAGTACTTC.

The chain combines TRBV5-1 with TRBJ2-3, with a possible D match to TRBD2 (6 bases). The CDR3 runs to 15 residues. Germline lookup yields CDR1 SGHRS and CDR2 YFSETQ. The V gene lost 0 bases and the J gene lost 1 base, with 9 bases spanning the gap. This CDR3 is CASSLEGGGTDTQYF. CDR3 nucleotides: TGCGCCAGCAGCTTGGAGGGCGGGGGCACAGATACGCAGTATTTT.

CDR3 loop: CASSFRHDSYEQYF. The CDR3 bases are TGCGCCAGCAGCTTTAGACACGACTCCTACGAGCAGTACTTC. The chain employs TRBV4-1 and TRBJ2-7; the D is unclear. The germline V gene encodes CDR1 MGHRA and CDR2 YSYEKL. The CDR3 contains 14 residues. Trimming cost V 5 bases and J 0 bases, with 11 bases left between them.

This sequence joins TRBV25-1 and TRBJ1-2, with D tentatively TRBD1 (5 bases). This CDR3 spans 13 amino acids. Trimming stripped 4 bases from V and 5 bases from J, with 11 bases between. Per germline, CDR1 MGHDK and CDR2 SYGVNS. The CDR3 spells CASSGTDIYGYTF. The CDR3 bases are TGTGCCAGCAGTGGAACGGACATATATGGCTACACCTTC.

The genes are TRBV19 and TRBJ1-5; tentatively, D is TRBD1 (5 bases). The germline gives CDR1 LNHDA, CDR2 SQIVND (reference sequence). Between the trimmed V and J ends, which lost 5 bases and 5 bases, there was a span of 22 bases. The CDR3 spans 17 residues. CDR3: CASSRVYRPQGDQPQHF. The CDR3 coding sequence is TGTGCCAGTAGTCGCGTCTACAGACCCCAAGGGGATCAGCCCCAGCATTTT.

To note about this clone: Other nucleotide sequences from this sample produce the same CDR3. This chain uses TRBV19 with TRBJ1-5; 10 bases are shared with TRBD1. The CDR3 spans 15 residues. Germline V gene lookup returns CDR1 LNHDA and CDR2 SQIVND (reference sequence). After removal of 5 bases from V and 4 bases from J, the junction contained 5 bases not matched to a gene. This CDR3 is CASSPDRGGNQPQHF. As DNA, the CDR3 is TGTGCCAGTAGTCCGGACAGGGGGGGAAATCAGCCCCAGCATTTT.

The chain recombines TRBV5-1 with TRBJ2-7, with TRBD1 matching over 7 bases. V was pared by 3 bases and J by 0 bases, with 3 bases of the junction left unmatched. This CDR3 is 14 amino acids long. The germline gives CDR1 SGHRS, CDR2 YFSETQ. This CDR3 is CASSSGQISYEQYF. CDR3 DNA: TGCGCCAGCAGCTCGGGACAGATCTCCTACGAGCAGTACTTC.

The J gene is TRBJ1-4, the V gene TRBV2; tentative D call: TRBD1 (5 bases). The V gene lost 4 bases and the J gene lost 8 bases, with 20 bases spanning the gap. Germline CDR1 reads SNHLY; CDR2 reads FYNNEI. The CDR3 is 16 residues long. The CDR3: CASSAQNGGIDEKLFF. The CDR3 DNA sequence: TGTGCCAGCAGTGCTCAAAATGGGGGGATCGACGAAAAACTGTTTTTT.

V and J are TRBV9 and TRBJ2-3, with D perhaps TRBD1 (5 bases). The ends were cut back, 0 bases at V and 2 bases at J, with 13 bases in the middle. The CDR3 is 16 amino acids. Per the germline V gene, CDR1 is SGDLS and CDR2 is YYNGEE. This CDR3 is CASSVGSGLHTDTQYF. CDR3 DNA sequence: TGTGCCAGCAGCGTAGGTTCAGGGCTGCACACAGATACGCAGTATTTT.

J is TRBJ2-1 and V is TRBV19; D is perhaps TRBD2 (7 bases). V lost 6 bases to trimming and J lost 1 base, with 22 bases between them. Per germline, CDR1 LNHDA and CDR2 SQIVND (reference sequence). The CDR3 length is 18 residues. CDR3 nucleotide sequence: TGTGCCAGTAGGGAGTTCGTGCGGGGGCCTCCATCCTACAATGAGCAGTTCTTC. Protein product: CASREFVRGPPSYNEQFF.

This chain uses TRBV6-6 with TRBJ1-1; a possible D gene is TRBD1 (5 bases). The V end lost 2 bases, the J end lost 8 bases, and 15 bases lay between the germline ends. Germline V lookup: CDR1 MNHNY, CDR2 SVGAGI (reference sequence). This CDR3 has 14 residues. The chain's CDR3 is CASSYAEQGVEAFF. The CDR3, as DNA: TGTGCCAGCAGTTACGCTGAGCAGGGTGTGGAAGCTTTCTTT.

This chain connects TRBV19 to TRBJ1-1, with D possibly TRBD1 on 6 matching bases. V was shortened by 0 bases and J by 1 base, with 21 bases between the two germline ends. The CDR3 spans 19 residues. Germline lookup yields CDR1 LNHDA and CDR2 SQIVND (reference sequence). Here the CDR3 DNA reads TGTGCCAGTAGTATAGATCCACCGTATCAAAAGGGGGAGAACACTGAAGCTTTCTTT. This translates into CASSIDPPYQKGENTEAFF.

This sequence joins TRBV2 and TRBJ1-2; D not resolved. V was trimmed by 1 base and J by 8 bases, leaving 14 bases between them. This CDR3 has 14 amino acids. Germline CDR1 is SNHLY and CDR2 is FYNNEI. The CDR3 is CASSEGGGSSGYTF. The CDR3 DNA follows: TGTGCCAGCAGTGAAGGCGGAGGGTCCAGCGGCTACACCTTC.

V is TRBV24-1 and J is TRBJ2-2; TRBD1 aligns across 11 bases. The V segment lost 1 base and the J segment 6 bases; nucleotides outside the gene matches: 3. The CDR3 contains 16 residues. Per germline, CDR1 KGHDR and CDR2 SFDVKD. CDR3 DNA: TGTGCCACCAGTGATTTAGGGACAGGGGGTGCCGGGGAGCTGTTTTTT. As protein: CATSDLGTGGAGELFF.